These 5 T cell receptor beta chains originate from one sample sequenced in a study of blood T cell repertoires in COVID-19. Sequencing used immunoSEQ multiplex PCR; TCRdb keeps in-frame clones, though not all of them. This sample has some 56,000 clones; 80% to 90% occur once, and the top ten carry 43%. The source material was peripheral blood. Receptors were obtained from a woman aged 55-70 years with COVID-19, enrolled during active disease.

This clone is judged medium-sized. The CDR3 DNA follows: TGTGCCAGCAGCACCGGACACCCGAACACTGAAGCTTTCTTT. Its translation is CASSTGHPNTEAFF. V is TRBV6-2 or TRBV6-3 and J is TRBJ1-1; tentatively, D is TRBD1 (5 bases). Per germline, CDR1 MNHEY and CDR2 SVGEGT. V lost 6 bases, J lost 1 base, and 12 bases lay in between. The CDR3 has 14 amino acids.

The table lists this clone with a count of one. The chain has TRBV14 and TRBJ2-1; the match to TRBD1 covers 7 bases. Germline CDR1 reads SGHDN; CDR2 reads FVKESK. This CDR3 has 14 residues. J gave up 8 bases and V 1 base, and 5 bases lay outside the gene matches. CDR3 protein: CASSQVDRGHEQFF. The CDR3, as DNA: TGTGCCAGCAGCCAAGTGGATAGGGGGCATGAGCAGTTCTTC. The full variable domain, its missing parts supplied by reference TRBV14 and TRBJ2-1, is EAGVTQFPSHSVIEKGQTVTLRCDPISGHDNLYWYRRVMGKEIKFLLHFVKESKQDESGMPNNRFLAERTGGTYSTLKVQPAELEDSGVYFCASSQVDRGHEQFFGPGTRLTVL.

The V and J genes are TRBV6-2 or TRBV6-3 and TRBJ2-7; 8 bases fit TRBD1. The CDR3 has 14 amino acids. The trim removed 6 bases at V and 3 bases at J, leaving 7 bases unmatched. The germline CDR1 and CDR2 sequences are MNHEY and SVGEGT. This CDR3 reads CASRPPGGLYEQYF. In nucleotides, the CDR3 is TGTGCCAGCAGACCTCCAGGGGGCCTCTACGAGCAGTACTTC.

This chain uses TRBV10-3 with TRBJ1-5, with TRBD1 matching over 9 bases. V lost 10 bases, J lost 5 bases, and 6 bases stayed unmatched. Germline CDR1 and CDR2: ENHRY and SYGVKD. The CDR3 has 13 amino acids. The CDR3 DNA reads as TGTGCCACCGGGGACAGGGTAGATCAGCCCCAGCATTTT. Its protein product is CATGDRVDQPQHF.

This rearrangement joins TRBV20-1 to TRBJ2-1; 7 bases match TRBD2. The trim removed 5 bases at V and 12 bases at J, leaving 7 bases unmatched. CDR3 size: 11 residues. Germline V gene data show CDR1 as DFQATT and CDR2 as SNEGSKA (reference sequence). The CDR3 here is CSAPSAGVQFF. CDR3 DNA sequence: TGCAGTGCTCCCTCCGCGGGAGTGCAGTTCTTC.